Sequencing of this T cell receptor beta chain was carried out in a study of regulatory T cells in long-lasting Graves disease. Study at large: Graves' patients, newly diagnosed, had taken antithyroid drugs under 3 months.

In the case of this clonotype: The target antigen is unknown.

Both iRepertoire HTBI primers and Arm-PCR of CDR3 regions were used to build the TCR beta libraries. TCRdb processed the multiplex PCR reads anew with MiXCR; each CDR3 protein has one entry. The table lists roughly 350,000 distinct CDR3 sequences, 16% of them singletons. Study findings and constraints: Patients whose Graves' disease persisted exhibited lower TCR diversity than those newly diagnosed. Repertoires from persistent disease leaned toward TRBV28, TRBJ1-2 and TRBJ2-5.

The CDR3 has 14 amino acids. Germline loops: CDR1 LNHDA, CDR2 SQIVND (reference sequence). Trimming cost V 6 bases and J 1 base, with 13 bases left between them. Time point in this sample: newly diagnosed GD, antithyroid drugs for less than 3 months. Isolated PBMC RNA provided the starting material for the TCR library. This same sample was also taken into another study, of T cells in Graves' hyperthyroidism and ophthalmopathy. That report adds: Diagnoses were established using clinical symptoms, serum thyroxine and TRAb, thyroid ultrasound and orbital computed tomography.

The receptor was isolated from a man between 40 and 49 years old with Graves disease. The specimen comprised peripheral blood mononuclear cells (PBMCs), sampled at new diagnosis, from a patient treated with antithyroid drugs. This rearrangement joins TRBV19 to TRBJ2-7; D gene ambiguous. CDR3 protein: CASSQIGRSYEQYF. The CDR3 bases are TGTGCCAGTAGCCAGATCGGTAGGTCCTACGAGCAGTACTTC.